Shown below are 20 T cell receptor beta chains from a single sample sequenced in a study of blood T cell repertoires in COVID-19. The data were produced by immunoSEQ multiplex PCR, yet TCRdb's version contains in-frame clones alone and is incomplete. This table has about 74,000 clones, about nine tenths appearing once. Material for sequencing was peripheral blood. These TCRs come from a man in his fifties or sixties with acute or convalescent COVID-19.

V usage is TRBV3-1 (or the pseudogene TRBV3-2) and J usage is TRBJ2-5; possibly TRBD1 for D (5 bases). There are 11 residues in the CDR3. V dropped 8 bases and J dropped 10 bases, with 14 bases sitting between them. Germline V gene sequence: CDR1 LGHDT, CDR2 YNNKEL (reference sequence). CDR3 coding DNA: TGTGCCAGCGGGGCCCCCCTTGTCCAGTACTTC. This codes for CASGAPLVQYF.

This chain links TRBV2 with TRBJ1-1, with D perhaps matching TRBD1 (6 bases). This CDR3 is built from 14 residues. V was clipped by 5 bases and J by 1 base, with 11 bases between them. Germline CDR1 and CDR2: SNHLY and FYNNEI. The CDR3 nucleotides read TGTGCCAGCAGTCTACAGGGTCCGAACACTGAAGCTTTCTTT. Amino acid sequence: CASSLQGPNTEAFF. Full variable domain (outside the CDR3, taken from reference TRBV2 and TRBJ1-1): EPEVTQTPSHQVTQMGQEVILRCVPISNHLYFYWYRQILGQKVEFLVSFYNNEISEKSEIFDDQFSVERPDGSNFTLKIRSTKLEDSAMYFCASSLQGPNTEAFFGQGTRLTVV.

V gene TRBV19 combines with J gene TRBJ1-2, with TRBD1 identical over 10 bases. The CDR3 spans 15 residues. V was pared by 7 bases and J by 5 bases, with 10 bases of the junction left unmatched. Looked up from germline, CDR1 is LNHDA and CDR2 is SQIVND (reference sequence). The chain's CDR3 is CASKLPGQGHYGYTF. The DNA of the CDR3 is TGTGCCAGTAAACTCCCGGGACAGGGGCATTATGGCTACACCTTC.

The genes are TRBV29-1 and TRBJ1-2; the D is unclear. The ends were cut back, 1 base at V and 4 bases at J, with 10 bases in the middle. The V gene's germline CDR1 is SQVTM and CDR2 ANQGSEA. This CDR3 spans 13 amino acids. The CDR3 DNA sequence: TGCAGCGTTGAAGCCAGAGGAGTCTATGGCTACACCTTC. Translation: CSVEARGVYGYTF.

This clone was seen only once. The sample holds other DNA sequences that translate to the same CDR3. V usage is TRBV12-3 or TRBV12-4 and J usage is TRBJ2-2; a possible D gene is TRBD1 (5 bases). Trimming removed 5 bases at V and 5 bases at J, with 9 bases between. The CDR3 contains 13 residues. In nucleotides, the CDR3 is TGTGCCAGCAGTCTCCAGGGTACCGGGGAGCTGTTTTTT. It translates to CASSLQGTGELFF.

This rearrangement joins TRBV30 to TRBJ1-2, with TRBD1 matching 7 bases. V lost 0 bases, J lost 8 bases, and 3 bases stayed unmatched. Germline CDR1 and CDR2: GTSNPN and SVGIG (reference sequence). This CDR3 comprises 12 residues. CDR3 in amino acids: CAWSVTGAGYTF. As DNA, the CDR3 is TGTGCCTGGAGTGTAACAGGGGCCGGCTACACCTTC. Looking up the rest from reference TRBV30 and TRBJ1-2 gives the full variable domain: SQTIHQWPATLVQPVGSPLSLECTVEGTSNPNLYWYRQAAGRGLQLLFYSVGIGQISSEVPQNLSASRPQDRQFILSSKKLLLSDSGFYLCAWSVTGAGYTFGSGTRLTVV.

This chain joins TRBV7-2 and TRBJ1-5; weak D call: TRBD1 (5 bases). Germline CDR1 and CDR2: SGHTA and FQGNSA. CDR3 length: 14 residues. V was trimmed by 5 bases and J by 12 bases, leaving 20 bases between them. CDR3 in DNA: TGTGCCAGCAGCGAAGGCAGGGTGGGGTCGGTCCAGCATTTT. Translating it yields CASSEGRVGSVQHF.

The chain is built from TRBV6-1 and TRBJ1-5; 7 bases match TRBD1. J was trimmed by 0 bases and V by 8 bases; bases with no gene match: 7. Germline CDR1 reads MNHNS; CDR2 reads SASEGT. There are 15 residues in the CDR3. CDR3 in amino acids: CASGRGDDSNQPQHF. CDR3 sequence (DNA): TGTGCCAGCGGCAGGGGGGATGATAGCAATCAGCCCCAGCATTTT.

The chain joins TRBV6-1 to TRBJ2-7; TRBD1 matches at 8 bases. This CDR3 comprises 15 residues. The V gene end was trimmed by 2 bases and the J gene end by 0 bases; junction bases not matched to a gene: 3. Germline lookup yields CDR1 MNHNS and CDR2 SASEGT. The CDR3 coding sequence is TGTGCCAGCAGTGAAATGGGACAGGTCTCCTACGAGCAGTACTTC. It specifies CASSEMGQVSYEQYF.

J is TRBJ2-3 and V is TRBV6-1, with 8 nucleotides matching TRBD2. V trimming: 2 bases; J trimming: 1 base; junction bases outside the gene matches: 8. This CDR3 comprises 17 residues. Germline-derived CDR1 and CDR2 are MNHNS and SASEGT. CDR3 coding DNA: TGTGCCAGCAGTGAAAGGCGGGAGGCTGGAGGCACAGATACGCAGTATTTT. As protein: CASSERREAGGTDTQYF.

The chain recombines TRBV29-1 with TRBJ2-2; TRBD2 matches 8 bases. Germline CDR1 SQVTM, CDR2 ANQGSEA. The CDR3 has 14 amino acids. V shed 5 bases and J 1 base; nucleotides not matched to a gene: 3. Written as DNA, the CDR3 is TGCAGCGTTTCTAGCGGGCAGAACACCGGGGAGCTGTTTTTT. This codes for CSVSSGQNTGELFF.

The chain combines TRBV6-2 or TRBV6-3 with TRBJ1-1; tentative D call: TRBD1 (5 bases). The CDR3 loop spans 14 amino acids. CDR1 is MNHEY and CDR2 is SVGEGT in the germline V gene. V lost 5 bases to trimming and J lost 3 bases, with 13 bases between them. The CDR3 DNA reads TGTGCCAGCAGTCGCAGGGTGGGGTACACTGAAGCTTTCTTT. It codes for CASSRRVGYTEAFF.

The chain uses TRBV27 and TRBJ2-3; 14 positions agree with TRBD2. V gave up 2 bases and J gave up 5 bases; unmatched junction bases: 3. There are 16 residues in the CDR3. In germline, CDR1 is MNHEY, CDR2 SMNVEV (reference sequence). CDR3 region: CASSLGTSGRRDTQYF. In DNA, the CDR3 is TGTGCCAGCAGTTTAGGGACTAGCGGGAGAAGAGATACGCAGTATTTT.

The chain combines TRBV11-2 with TRBJ2-7; maybe TRBD1 (6 bases). Germline CDR1 SGHAT, CDR2 FQNNGV. Trimming left V 5 bases short and J 3 bases short, with 20 bases between. CDR3 length: 16 residues. The CDR3 DNA sequence: TGTGCCAGCAGCCCCCATGAGCAGGGGCTCATCTACGAGCAGTACGTC. Its translation: CASSPHEQGLIYEQYV.

The chain links TRBV14 to TRBJ2-1; maybe TRBD2 (6 bases). V was trimmed by 5 bases and J by 5 bases, leaving 19 bases between them. The CDR3 spans 16 residues. Germline V gene sequence: CDR1 SGHDN, CDR2 FVKESK. CDR3 sequence reads: CASSSTGVLPNNEQFF. As DNA, the CDR3 is TGTGCCAGCAGCTCCACGGGGGTTTTACCTAACAATGAGCAGTTCTTC. Drawing the rest from reference TRBV14 and TRBJ2-1, the complete variable domain is EAGVTQFPSHSVIEKGQTVTLRCDPISGHDNLYWYRRVMGKEIKFLLHFVKESKQDESGMPNNRFLAERTGGTYSTLKVQPAELEDSGVYFCASSSTGVLPNNEQFFGPGTRLTVL.

The chain links TRBV27 to TRBJ2-1; 8 nucleotides line up with TRBD2. The junction had 3 bases not matched to a gene; V was cut back by 4 bases and J by 4 bases. The length of the CDR3 is 14 residues. CDR1 MNHEY and CDR2 SMNVEV come from the germline V gene (reference sequence). The CDR3 nucleotides are TGTGCCAGCAGTTCGGGACTAGAATACAATGAGCAGTTCTTC. This codes for CASSSGLEYNEQFF.

This clone was counted once. The rearrangement links TRBV4-1 to TRBJ2-1, with D perhaps TRBD2 (5 bases). The CDR3 is 15 residues long. Trimming removed 4 bases from V and 6 bases from J, with 16 bases in between. The germline V gene encodes CDR1 MGHRA and CDR2 YSYEKL. CDR3 amino acids: CASSPGEGLGNEQFF. The CDR3 nucleotides are TGCGCCAGCAGCCCAGGAGAGGGTTTGGGCAATGAGCAGTTCTTC.

This chain uses TRBV7-2 with TRBJ2-2; TRBD2 matches at 11 bases. CDR1 is SGHTA and CDR2 is FQGNSA in the germline V gene. This CDR3 is 14 amino acids long. The ends lost 7 bases at V and 7 bases at J; junction bases unmatched: 5. CDR3 sequence reads: CASTPSGGNGELFF. The CDR3 nucleotides read TGTGCCAGCACCCCTAGCGGGGGGAACGGGGAGCTGTTTTTT.

The chain uses TRBV27 and TRBJ2-7; TRBD2 might be the D (6 bases). CDR3 length equals 15 residues. V lost 4 bases to trimming and J lost 0 bases, with 13 bases between them. Germline values: CDR1 MNHEY, CDR2 SMNVEV (reference sequence). The CDR3 loop is CASSSLANISYEQYF. In nucleotides, the CDR3 is TGTGCCAGCAGTTCCCTAGCGAATATCTCCTACGAGCAGTACTTC.

In its sample, this clone was seen once. J is TRBJ1-3 and V is TRBV28, with 9 positions matching TRBD1. In germline, CDR1 is MDHEN, CDR2 SYDVKM. Losses at the gene ends were 11 bases for V and 13 bases for J; bases not matched to a gene: 18. The CDR3 contains 14 residues. Written as DNA, the CDR3 is TGTGCCTTTCGACAGGGGGTAGGGCCCCGAGGTATATATTTT. It yields the protein CAFRQGVGPRGIYF.